The present T cell receptor beta chain was sequenced within a study of shared clonotypes between healthy human individuals. Study observations and caveats: Incomplete sequencing of sorted subsets was indicated by rarefaction despite large depth. Sharing across four donors was seen in 4% to 6.5% of naive CD4 clonotypes.

Some clones are missing from TCRdb's copy, which holds only in-frame ones; the method was immunoSEQ multiplex PCR. The data show some 1.4 million clones, with roughly 96% seen just once and over 1% held by the top ten. This CDR3 contains 14 residues. Germline V gene sequence: CDR1 SNHLY, CDR2 FYNNEI. V lost 3 bases and J 7 bases, leaving 15 bases between the germline ends. A remark on this clone: Its antigen is still unknown.

Each sample came from a Caucasian adult donor living in Nashville, Tennessee. This receptor was taken from a young man in good health. This chain links TRBV2 with TRBJ1-2, with D perhaps matching TRBD1 (6 bases). The sequencing input was naive CD4+ T cells sorted from blood. Subset indicated: CD45RA+ positively selected. The CDR3, as DNA: TGTGCCAGCAGTGATTCTGTGGGGGCTGGTGGCTACACCTTC. This sequence encodes CASSDSVGAGGYTF.